This TCR beta chain comes out of a study of blood T cells in healthy people across ages (dated by TCRdb to the mid-2010s). In the study overall: In model experiments, template switching captured roughly one uniquely barcoded TCR beta cDNA molecule for every two T cells. Using deep sequencing normalized with unique cDNA molecular identifiers, the study measured how TCR beta repertoire diversity changes with age. The donors were divided into four age groups: young (average around 16 years), middle-aged (about 41), aged (roughly 60) and long-lived (82). Two additional independent replicas of 1 million unique cDNA reads from the same blood draw were analyzed for two donors (one aged 18 to 30 and one aged 80 or older). Findings and caveats that apply to the study as a whole: Estimates of total diversity based on one million sequenced T cells were considered lower bounds and underestimates. Because donor CMV infection status was unknown, age-related changes in expanded clonotypes were potentially confounded. As age increased, observed TCR beta diversity per million T cells dropped in a roughly linear way, and a significant reduction was already evident by age 40. Observed TCR beta diversity correlated strongly with the percentage of naive T cells measured by flow cytometry. Compared with the aged group, the long-lived group had more naive CD4+ T cells, fewer expanded clones and increased TCR diversity, suggesting age selection. Conclusive comparison of naive and antigen-experienced compartments was prevented by the profiling of bulk unsorted PBMCs.

The germline V gene supplies CDR1 SGHVS and CDR2 FQNEAQ. From the cysteine through the phenylalanine, the CDR3 covers 14 amino acids. Only the CDR3 part of the read is kept: 42 bases, read in frame from the first base. This clonotype was observed a few times. Its antigen remains unidentified. Base qualities are not provided; no much larger clone lies one nucleotide away. Library generation was performed with 5' RACE. The data were produced on an Illumina HiSeq 2500. The second PCR ran for about 7 to 11 cycles and used a J-beta primer mix along with a sample-barcoded 5' primer. Each TCR beta cDNA molecule received a unique molecular identifier from a template-switch 5' adaptor carrying 12 random nucleotides. At least 2.5 million CDR3-containing paired-end reads were obtained from each sample. First-strand cDNA synthesis was performed from all RNA using the Mint cDNA synthesis kit, with priming by a TRBC-specific oligonucleotide. Following uracil-DNA glycosylase treatment, a first 18-cycle PCR with universal primers M1SS and BC2_uni_R was performed on all cDNA. The source study handled its data this way. Each sample was normalized by randomly selecting 1 million high-quality reads, each carrying a distinct molecular identifier. Reads sharing molecular identifiers were discarded rather than binned into consensus sequences. MiTCR, with a Q25 quality threshold and the strictest error-elimination algorithm, was used for CDR3 identification, clonotype clustering and error correction. Lower-bound total TCR beta diversity was estimated with a nonparametric unseen species model using Euler transformation. TCRdb cleaned the public reads at Q25 with fastp, built clones with MiXCR and kept in-frame beta chains. Every CDR3 protein is listed once, alongside the most common genes and DNA of its rows. It is TCRdb's table, rather than the study itself, that gives the V and J calls and clone size. This sample has about 720,000 distinct CDR3 sequences in its table, and around 25% of those were observed once. The ten largest clones take up approximately 4% of the sample.

The donors were a few dozen Caucasian individuals from Russia, aged roughly 6 to 100 years, who were systemically healthy. Each donor gave about 10 milliliters of peripheral blood, drawn into EDTA-treated Vacutainer tubes. Ficoll-Paque density-gradient centrifugation was used to isolate PBMCs, with at least 6 million per sample. Total RNA was extracted from PBMCs with Trizol reagent, with at least 6 micrograms obtained per sample. Naive CD45RAhigh/CD27high T cell percentages were measured by flow cytometry on a PBMC aliquot from every donor. These same records also appear under a second study, on T cells of mothers and their children. That second publication adds: Donors were nine systemically healthy Caucasian individuals: three mothers and their six children. cDNA synthesis consumed the entire amount of extracted RNA, loaded at approximately 1.4 ug RNA in each 15 ul reaction. Sample barcodes and 2-4 random nucleotides were added via the M1S primer in the second PCR. More than 9 million TCR beta CDR3 reads were obtained from each mother, and several million reads were obtained from each child. TCR recombination output is similarly shaped by thymic selection in related and unrelated pairs, with a minor effect exerted by inherited differences. Normalized repertoire overlap was always found to be slightly, but never significantly, higher in related mother-child pairs than in unrelated mother-child pairs. With a sensitivity of about 100 clones per million clonotypes, no persistent microchimeric T cell clones were detected. In the study, deep NGS was used to compare the TCR beta repertoires of mothers and children, and features distinguishing related mother-child pairs from unrelated individuals were sought. On average, the children were around 11 +/- 4 years old, while the mothers were about 40 +/- 4 years old. Libraries were sequenced on Illumina HiSeq 2000 with 100+100 nt paired-end reads after adapter ligation with NEBNext reagents. Mother and child libraries were prepared a month apart and sequenced in separate runs to prevent cross-contamination. Between roughly 500,000 and 2,100,000 distinct TCR beta clonotypes were identified per donor. Naive TCR beta clonotypes were estimated from low-frequency clonotypes matched to each donor's FACS-determined naive share, without sorting.

Sequenced input: blood. The sequence came from a boy aged 5 to 17 in good health. The chain is made from TRBV7-8 and TRBJ2-1, with TRBD1 perhaps the D gene, on 5 matching bases. The J call is uncertain, as TRBJ2-7 better fits the DNA end. At the DNA level, the sequence is TGTGCCAGCAGCTCGACAGACAGTGCCTACGAGCAGTACTTC. This is translated as CASSSTDSAYEQYF.